Each of the 13 T cell receptor beta chains below was sequenced from the same sample in a study of cytomegalovirus exposure and HLA in healthy donors. Amplification used 60 Vbeta primers and 13 Jbeta primers. This table comes from immunoSEQ multiplex PCR, and its TCRdb copy is limited to in-frame clones, with some not included. Altogether some 200,000 clones are present, around 80% being singletons, with the ten largest covering roughly 1.6%. The specimen sequenced was PBMCs. The receptors originated from a man in his fifties or sixties in good health and CMV-seronegative.

Only one count was recorded for this clone. V usage is TRBV27 and J usage is TRBJ1-2, with TRBD1 identical over 9 bases. Germline V gene sequence: CDR1 MNHEY, CDR2 SMNVEV (reference sequence). The ends lost 6 bases at V and 4 bases at J; junction bases unmatched: 9. The CDR3 totals 15 residues. Here the CDR3 DNA reads TGTGCCAGCAGATTACGACAGGGGGTCCTCTATGGCTACACCTTC. Protein sequence: CASRLRQGVLYGYTF.

This chain links TRBV15 with TRBJ2-1, with a possible D match to TRBD1 (8 bases). The CDR3 totals 16 residues. Between the trimmed V and J ends, which lost 5 bases and 2 bases, there was a span of 16 bases. CDR1 is LNHNV, CDR2 YYDKDF, per germline (reference sequence). This CDR3 reads CATSAGDRKPYNEQFF. The CDR3 DNA is TGTGCCACCAGCGCGGGGGACAGGAAGCCCTACAATGAGCAGTTCTTC.

The chain links TRBV2 to TRBJ2-3, with unresolved D. The CDR3 loop spans 11 amino acids. Per germline, CDR1 SNHLY and CDR2 FYNNEI. The V and J ends lost 8 bases and 5 bases respectively, with 8 bases between them. The CDR3 DNA is TGTGCCAGCTCTCGAGAAGATACGCAGTATTTT. This gives the protein CASSREDTQYF.

The chain employs TRBV5-1 and TRBJ1-2; 7 positions match TRBD1. The length of the CDR3 is 14 residues. V shed 0 bases, J shed 1 base, and the junction held 0 bases outside the gene matches. The germline V gene has CDR1 SGHRS and CDR2 YFSETQ. CDR3 sequence: CASSLDRGNYGYTF. The DNA for the CDR3 is TGCGCCAGCAGCTTGGACAGGGGTAACTATGGCTACACCTTC.

The chain combines TRBV25-1 with TRBJ2-7; 7 nucleotides agree with TRBD2. The CDR3 is 14 residues long. The ends lost 4 bases at V and 7 bases at J; junction bases unmatched: 10. The germline V gene encodes CDR1 MGHDK and CDR2 SYGVNS. The CDR3 bases are TGTGCCAGCAGTGCCATTGGGCAGGGAGGGGAGCAGTACTTC. This translates into CASSAIGQGGEQYF.

This sequence joins TRBV28 and TRBJ1-6; 10 bases map to TRBD1. The CDR3 covers 15 residues. Germline V gives CDR1 MDHEN, CDR2 SYDVKM. V was clipped by 5 bases and J by 6 bases; unmatched bases: 4. The CDR3 DNA reads as TGTGCCAGCAGTGGGACAGGGGTTCCTAATTCACCCCTCCACTTT. Amino acids: CASSGTGVPNSPLHF. Filled out from reference TRBV28 and TRBJ1-6, the complete variable domain reads DVKVTQSSRYLVKRTGEKVFLECVQDMDHENMFWYRQDPGLGLRLIYFSYDVKMKEKGDIPEGYSVSREKKERFSLILESASTNQTSMYLCASSGTGVPNSPLHFGNGTRLTVT.

This clone showed up just a few times. The genes are TRBV30 and TRBJ2-1; D possibly corresponds to TRBD1 (5 bases). V lost 3 bases, J lost 13 bases, and 16 bases lay in between. The CDR3 runs 12 residues. Germline CDR1 reads GTSNPN; CDR2 reads SVGIG (reference sequence). CDR3 DNA: TGTGCCTGGAGACCTCAGGGTGGAATTCAGTTCTTC. This codes for CAWRPQGGIQFF.

This clone was seen a handful of times. V usage is TRBV30 and J usage is TRBJ2-3; 8 bases fit TRBD2. CDR3 size: 12 residues. Germline V gives CDR1 GTSNPN, CDR2 SVGIG (reference sequence). V shed 5 bases, J shed 3 bases, and the junction held 1 base outside the gene matches. This CDR3 reads CAWSSGTDTQYF. The CDR3 nucleotides read TGTGCCTGGTCTAGCGGGACAGATACGCAGTATTTT.

The V call is TRBV11-2, the J call TRBJ2-3; 7 bases are shared with TRBD1. The CDR3 length is 14 residues. Trimming took 3 bases from V and 7 from J; bases not matched to a gene: 7. In germline, CDR1 is SGHAT, CDR2 FQNNGV. The CDR3, as DNA: TGTGCCAGCAGCTTCCCGGACAGGATCCATACGCAGTATTTT. It yields the protein CASSFPDRIHTQYF.

The chain employs TRBV7-9 and TRBJ2-7; 7 bases line up with TRBD2. This CDR3 is 14 amino acids long. CDR1 and CDR2 (germline): SEHNR, FQNEAQ (reference sequence). V gave up 3 bases and J gave up 1 base; unmatched junction bases: 3. CDR3 in amino acids: CASSFTSESYEQYF. CDR3 sequence (DNA): TGTGCCAGCAGCTTTACTAGCGAGTCCTACGAGCAGTACTTC.

The chain employs TRBV9 and TRBJ2-7; TRBD1 agrees at 12 bases. There are 16 residues in the CDR3. J gave up 5 bases and V 3 bases, and 9 bases lay outside the gene matches. Germline V gene data show CDR1 as SGDLS and CDR2 as YYNGEE. The CDR3 loop is CASSGGTGTGGDEQYF. Here the CDR3 DNA reads TGTGCCAGCAGCGGGGGGACCGGGACAGGGGGCGACGAGCAGTACTTC.

The rearrangement uses TRBV28 and TRBJ2-1; TRBD1 is a possible D gene (5 bases). This CDR3 comprises 16 residues. V lost 3 bases and J lost 3, with 15 bases in between. Germline V gene lookup returns CDR1 MDHEN and CDR2 SYDVKM. CDR3 in amino acids: CASSFGSIRGYNEQFF. In DNA, the CDR3 is TGTGCCAGCAGTTTCGGAAGTATTAGGGGCTACAATGAGCAGTTCTTC.

This clone was seen once. This rearrangement joins TRBV7-6 to TRBJ2-5, with 9 bases aligning to TRBD2. This CDR3 comprises 14 residues. With 5 bases clipped from V and 5 bases from J, the junction kept 6 bases outside the gene matches. From germline, CDR1 is SGHVS and CDR2 FNYEAQ. In DNA form, the CDR3 reads TGTGCCAGCAGCGGCGGGGGGGCCCTGGAGACCCAGTACTTC. This codes for CASSGGGALETQYF.